Presented here are 28 T cell receptor beta chains from one specimen sequenced in a study of blood T cell repertoires in COVID-19. Here immunoSEQ multiplex PCR was the method, and the copy in TCRdb shows in-frame clones only, minus some. The data hold 300,000 to 400,000 clones, with about nine tenths observed a single time. The sample comprised peripheral blood. The source of these receptors is a woman aged 25 to 39 with COVID-19, enrolled during active disease.

Written as DNA, the CDR3 is TGTGCCAGTAGTCCCACAGGGGGGACTTTCACTGAAGCTTTCTTT. It translates to CASSPTGGTFTEAFF. The V and J genes are TRBV19 and TRBJ1-1; 8 nucleotides match TRBD1. The CDR3 loop spans 15 amino acids. Germline V gene lookup returns CDR1 LNHDA and CDR2 SQIVND (reference sequence). V lost 5 bases, J lost 4 bases, and 9 bases stayed unmatched.

The chain employs TRBV3-1 (or the pseudogene TRBV3-2) and TRBJ2-1, with D maybe TRBD2 (5 bases). V was shortened by 0 bases and J by 9 bases, with 12 bases between the two germline ends. CDR3 size: 14 residues. Per the germline V gene, CDR1 is LGHDT and CDR2 is YNNKEL (reference sequence). As DNA, the CDR3 is TGTGCCAGCAGCCAAGAGACGAGGGCCGGTGAGCAGTTCTTC. This sequence encodes CASSQETRAGEQFF.

The rearrangement joins TRBV28 to TRBJ1-2, with TRBD1 matching 9 bases. Looked up from germline, CDR1 is MDHEN and CDR2 is SYDVKM. With V trimmed by 4 bases and J by 5 bases, 5 bases remained unmatched. The CDR3 has 14 amino acids. The chain's CDR3 is CASSSGTGIYGYTF. CDR3 sequence (DNA): TGTGCCAGCAGTTCCGGGACAGGGATATATGGCTACACCTTC.

The chain employs TRBV3-1 (or the pseudogene TRBV3-2) and TRBJ1-5; a weak D match, TRBD1 (5 bases). The CDR3 sequence is 12 residues long. Trimming removed 0 bases from V and 15 bases from J, with 12 bases in between. Germline assignment: CDR1 LGHDT and CDR2 YNNKEL (reference sequence). This CDR3 reads CASSQEGGTRHF. In DNA form, the CDR3 reads TGTGCCAGCAGCCAAGAGGGGGGTACAAGGCATTTT.

J is TRBJ2-1 and V is TRBV27, with D perhaps matching TRBD2 (6 bases). From germline, CDR1 is MNHEY and CDR2 SMNVEV (reference sequence). The CDR3 runs 16 residues. V lost 1 base and J lost 6, with 16 bases in between. The chain's CDR3 is CASSLLLTRGSNEQFF. DNA for the CDR3: TGTGCCAGCAGTTTATTGTTGACTAGAGGCAGCAATGAGCAGTTCTTC.

This CDR3 is CASNPGRAGHNEQFF. The CDR3 DNA follows: TGTGCCAGTAACCCCGGTCGGGCAGGGCACAATGAGCAGTTCTTC. The chain employs TRBV19 and TRBJ2-1; a possible D gene is TRBD1 (5 bases). Per germline, CDR1 LNHDA and CDR2 SQIVND (reference sequence). V was pared by 7 bases and J by 5 bases, with 18 bases between. The CDR3 covers 15 residues. Full variable domain (missing parts from reference TRBV19 and TRBJ2-1): DGGITQSPKYLFRKEGQNVTLSCEQNLNHDAMYWYRQDPGQGLRLIYYSQIVNDFQKGDIAEGYSVSREKKESFPLTVTSAQKNPTAFYLCASNPGRAGHNEQFFGPGTRLTVL.

The V and J genes are TRBV28 and TRBJ2-7; maybe TRBD2 (7 bases). V was pared by 3 bases and J by 5 bases, with 20 bases between. The CDR3 runs 16 residues. In germline, CDR1 is MDHEN, CDR2 SYDVKM. The CDR3 sequence is CASSFRGGRFINEQYF. In DNA form, the CDR3 reads TGTGCCAGCAGTTTTAGGGGGGGACGTTTTATCAACGAGCAGTACTTC.

The chain combines TRBV5-1 with TRBJ2-2, with a weak D call TRBD2 (5 bases). V was shortened by 1 base and J by 4 bases, with 11 bases between the two germline ends. Germline lookup yields CDR1 SGHRS and CDR2 YFSETQ. This CDR3 comprises 15 residues. CDR3 DNA: TGCGCCAGCAGCTTGAGAGGGAAGGGCACCGGGGAGCTGTTTTTT. Residues: CASSLRGKGTGELFF. The full variable domain, completed using reference TRBV5-1 and TRBJ2-2, is KAGVTQTPRYLIKTRGQQVTLSCSPISGHRSVSWYQQTPGQGLQFLFEYFSETQRNKGNFPGRFSGRQFSNSRSEMNVSTLELGDSALYLCASSLRGKGTGELFFGEGSRLTVL.

The V call is TRBV9, the J call TRBJ2-1; perhaps TRBD2 as D (5 bases). This CDR3 contains 12 residues. Germline CDR1 SGDLS, CDR2 YYNGEE. V was shortened by 4 bases and J by 8 bases, with 10 bases between the two germline ends. The CDR3, as DNA: TGTGCCAGCAGCTATGGCGGGTATGAGCAGTTCTTC. Translation gives CASSYGGYEQFF.

V usage is TRBV12-3 or TRBV12-4 and J usage is TRBJ1-5; D possibly corresponds to TRBD1 (5 bases). Trimming pared 6 bases from V and 4 bases from J, leaving 10 bases between. The CDR3 runs to 13 residues. As DNA, the CDR3 is TGTGCCAGCAGCCCGGACACGAATCAGCCCCAGCATTTT. It yields the protein CASSPDTNQPQHF.

The genes are TRBV28 and TRBJ1-2; D call uncertain. Germline CDR1 reads MDHEN; CDR2 reads SYDVKM. The CDR3 has 11 amino acids. V gave up 2 bases and J gave up 6 bases, with 4 bases separating them. The CDR3, as DNA: TGTGCCAGCAGTTTAACTCATGGCTACACCTTC. Translated, it gives CASSLTHGYTF.

This clone was seen only a few times. The chain combines TRBV18 with TRBJ1-1, with D perhaps TRBD1 (6 bases). CDR1 is KGHSH, CDR2 LQKENI, per germline. The V end was cut by 5 bases, the J end by 0 bases, with 10 bases between. The CDR3 is 14 amino acids. CDR3: CASSAGQLNTEAFF. CDR3 bases: TGTGCCAGCTCAGCCGGACAGCTGAACACTGAAGCTTTCTTT.

CDR3 DNA sequence: TGTGCCACCAGCAGAGTTCGGGGAGATCAGCCCCAGCATTTT. Translation gives CATSRVRGDQPQHF. This rearrangement joins TRBV15 to TRBJ1-5; D ambiguous. Between the trimmed V and J ends, which lost 1 base and 5 bases, there was a span of 9 bases. This CDR3 contains 14 residues. Looked up from germline, CDR1 is LNHNV and CDR2 is YYDKDF (reference sequence).

This clone was observed once. The chain uses TRBV7-9 and TRBJ1-1; 8 nucleotides agree with TRBD1. Germline-derived CDR1 and CDR2 are SEHNR and FQNEAQ (reference sequence). The CDR3 runs to 14 residues. V was pared by 5 bases and J by 4 bases, with 6 bases of the junction left unmatched. The CDR3 coding sequence is TGTGCCAGCAGCCCCAGGGGGCAAGGCACTGAAGCTTTCTTT. Translated: CASSPRGQGTEAFF.

This clone has a single count. The gene calls are TRBV14 and TRBJ2-7; a weak D match, TRBD2 (5 bases). Trimming took 1 base from V and 0 from J, leaving 10 bases between them. The CDR3 runs to 15 residues. Germline V gene data show CDR1 as SGHDN and CDR2 as FVKESK. CDR3 nucleotides: TGTGCCAGCAGCCAAGCGGGATTCAGCTCCTACGAGCAGTACTTC. Translation gives CASSQAGFSSYEQYF.

A remark on this clone: Other DNA sequences from this sample encode an identical CDR3 as well. This rearrangement joins TRBV30 to TRBJ1-4; 8 nucleotides agree with TRBD1. The CDR3 runs 13 residues. V dropped 3 bases and J dropped 8; count of bases not matched to a gene: 5. CDR1 GTSNPN and CDR2 SVGIG come from the germline V gene (reference sequence). CDR3 in DNA: TGTGCCTGGAGAGACAGGGGTCGCGAAAAACTGTTTTTT. Translation gives CAWRDRGREKLFF.

This clone showed up just once. The rearrangement uses TRBV5-4 and TRBJ2-7; 10 bases are a match to TRBD2. In germline, CDR1 is SGHNT, CDR2 YYREEE (reference sequence). V lost 0 bases to trimming and J lost 7 bases; unmatched junction nucleotides: 13. This CDR3 has 17 residues. The CDR3 spells CASSLAKGAGGPREQYF. CDR3 coding DNA: TGTGCCAGCAGCTTGGCGAAAGGAGCGGGAGGGCCGCGTGAGCAGTACTTC.

The V gene is TRBV29-1, the J gene TRBJ2-3, with TRBD2 identical over 11 bases. The CDR3 runs 15 residues. Germline CDR1 SQVTM, CDR2 ANQGSEA. J gave up 5 bases and V 3 bases, and 7 bases lay outside the gene matches. The CDR3 loop is CSVDRSLAGGDTQYF. The DNA of the CDR3 is TGCAGCGTTGATAGGTCCCTAGCGGGAGGAGATACGCAGTATTTT.

The chain couples TRBV28 to TRBJ2-7; D might be TRBD2 (5 bases). Germline loops: CDR1 MDHEN, CDR2 SYDVKM. V lost 6 bases to trimming and J lost 1 base, with 16 bases between them. CDR3 length: 15 amino acids. The CDR3: CASSRTGLGSYEQYF. As DNA, the CDR3 is TGTGCCAGCAGCCGGACTGGTTTGGGGTCCTACGAGCAGTACTTC.

The chain combines TRBV27 with TRBJ2-1, with 7 bases identical to TRBD2. V lost 5 bases and J lost 4; bases outside the gene matches: 11. This CDR3 is built from 16 residues. Germline V CDR1 and CDR2: MNHEY, SMNVEV (reference sequence). The CDR3, as DNA: TGTGCCAGCAGTCTGACAGCGGGACTCCATTACAATGAGCAGTTCTTC. It yields the protein CASSLTAGLHYNEQFF.

The chain carries TRBV30 and TRBJ1-6, with D perhaps TRBD1 (6 bases). Germline values: CDR1 GTSNPN, CDR2 SVGIG (reference sequence). V lost 0 bases to trimming and J lost 0 bases, with 12 bases between them. This CDR3 is 17 amino acids long. This CDR3 reads CAWSVPRGSSYNSPLHF. CDR3 in DNA: TGTGCCTGGAGTGTACCCAGGGGCAGCTCCTATAATTCACCCCTCCACTTT. Combining the CDR3 with reference TRBV30 and TRBJ1-6 gives the whole variable domain SQTIHQWPATLVQPVGSPLSLECTVEGTSNPNLYWYRQAAGRGLQLLFYSVGIGQISSEVPQNLSASRPQDRQFILSSKKLLLSDSGFYLCAWSVPRGSSYNSPLHFGNGTRLTVT.

V gene TRBV30 combines with J gene TRBJ1-4; D remains unclear. The germline V gene encodes CDR1 GTSNPN and CDR2 SVGIG (reference sequence). Trimming took off 1 base at V and 0 bases at J, with 6 bases between the two ends. The CDR3 contains 14 residues. In DNA, the CDR3 is TGTGCCTGGAGTGAGCAGGCAACTAATGAAAAACTGTTTTTT. It yields the protein CAWSEQATNEKLFF.

The V gene is TRBV7-8, the J gene TRBJ1-3; D is unclear. Trimming took 7 bases from V and 4 from J, leaving 11 bases between them. The CDR3 is 13 amino acids. Germline V gene lookup returns CDR1 SGHVS and CDR2 FQNEAQ. Here the CDR3 DNA reads TGTGCCAGCACCCTATTTGAGGGAAACACCATATATTTT. Translation gives CASTLFEGNTIYF.

The V call is TRBV7-2, the J call TRBJ2-3; D remains unclear. The CDR3 covers 15 residues. The germline gives CDR1 SGHTA, CDR2 FQGNSA. The V and J ends lost 5 bases and 2 bases respectively, with 14 bases between them. CDR3 nucleotides: TGTGCCAGCAGCCATTGGGCCCAGTACACAGATACGCAGTATTTT. This sequence encodes CASSHWAQYTDTQYF. Looking up the rest from reference TRBV7-2 and TRBJ2-3 gives the full variable domain: GAGVSQSPSNKVTEKGKDVELRCDPISGHTALYWYRQSLGQGLEFLIYFQGNSAPDKSGLPSDRFSAERTGGSVSTLTIQRTQQEDSAVYLCASSHWAQYTDTQYFGPGTRLTVL.

The chain uses TRBV5-1 and TRBJ1-5, with D tentatively TRBD1 (6 bases). CDR1 is SGHRS and CDR2 is YFSETQ in the germline V gene. Between the trimmed V and J ends, which lost 0 bases and 7 bases, there was a span of 14 bases. The CDR3 contains 15 residues. Here the CDR3 DNA reads TGCGCCAGCAGCTTGGATGGGGGCTTCGACCAGCCCCAGCATTTT. Its protein is CASSLDGGFDQPQHF.

The chain combines TRBV11-2 with TRBJ1-1; D gene uncertain. Germline assignment: CDR1 SGHAT and CDR2 FQNNGV. The CDR3 spans 18 residues. The V end lost 2 bases, the J end lost 3 bases, and 22 bases lay between the germline ends. For the CDR3, the DNA is TGTGCCAGCAGCTTACACCCGGGTGGCGGGCACGGGGACACTGAAGCTTTCTTT. This gives the protein CASSLHPGGGHGDTEAFF. Drawing the rest from reference TRBV11-2 and TRBJ1-1, the complete variable domain is EAGVAQSPRYKIIEKRQSVAFWCNPISGHATLYWYQQILGQGPKLLIQFQNNGVVDDSQLPKDRFSAERLKGVDSTLKIQPAKLEDSAVYLCASSLHPGGGHGDTEAFFGQGTRLTVV.

The CDR3 loop reads CASSRTGGQPQHF. CDR3 nucleotides: TGTGCCAGCAGCAGGACAGGGGGTCAGCCCCAGCATTTT. The chain combines TRBV12-3 or TRBV12-4 with TRBJ1-5; 10 bases agree with TRBD1. V lost 6 bases, J lost 6 bases, and 2 bases stayed unmatched. This CDR3 contains 13 residues.

The chain recombines TRBV19 with TRBJ2-7; no definite D call. Germline CDR1 LNHDA, CDR2 SQIVND (reference sequence). V shed 4 bases and J shed 4 bases, with 11 bases lying between them. CDR3 size: 13 residues. The DNA for the CDR3 is TGTGCCAGTAGTACCGGAACGGGTTACGAGCAGTACTTC. Protein: CASSTGTGYEQYF. Variable domain in full (rest from reference TRBV19 and TRBJ2-7): DGGITQSPKYLFRKEGQNVTLSCEQNLNHDAMYWYRQDPGQGLRLIYYSQIVNDFQKGDIAEGYSVSREKKESFPLTVTSAQKNPTAFYLCASSTGTGYEQYFGPGTRLTVT.